The 5 T cell receptor beta chains in this list originate from one sample, sequenced in a study of blood T cell repertoires in COVID-19. Sequencing used immunoSEQ multiplex PCR; TCRdb keeps in-frame clones, though not all of them. The sample includes about 44,000 clones, around 89% seen only once; the top ten take roughly a sixth. The source material was peripheral blood. These receptors were obtained from a man between 65 and 80 years old with active COVID-19.

The chain is built from TRBV6-2 or TRBV6-3 and TRBJ2-1; tentative D call: TRBD2 (6 bases). V lost 0 bases and J 4 bases, leaving 16 bases between the germline ends. The germline V gene has CDR1 MNHEY and CDR2 SVGEGT. The CDR3 extends over 17 amino acids. The chain's CDR3 is CASSYSPPRGIYNEQFF. CDR3 DNA: TGTGCCAGCAGTTACTCCCCCCCCCGGGGGATTTACAATGAGCAGTTCTTC.

This rearrangement joins TRBV5-1 to TRBJ2-3; D possibly corresponds to TRBD1 (8 bases). V lost 4 bases and J lost 4, with 19 bases in between. CDR1 and CDR2 (germline): SGHRS, YFSETQ. The CDR3 spans 16 residues. The CDR3 DNA sequence: TGCGCCAGCAGCCCAATGACCACAGGGGGGGCAGATACGCAGTATTTT. Protein: CASSPMTTGGADTQYF.

V and J are TRBV7-2 and TRBJ1-5; no clear D. CDR1 and CDR2 from the germline V gene are SGHTA and FQGNSA. V lost 1 base and J 2 bases, leaving 9 bases between the germline ends. This CDR3 has 15 residues. CDR3 amino acids: CASSLVGEGNQPQHF. CDR3 nucleotide sequence: TGTGCCAGCAGCTTAGTGGGAGAGGGCAATCAGCCCCAGCATTTT.

The chain combines TRBV6-6 with TRBJ2-1, with D tentatively TRBD1 (6 bases). V gave up 6 bases and J gave up 6 bases, with 12 bases separating them. In germline, CDR1 is MNHNY, CDR2 SVGAGI (reference sequence). The CDR3 is made up of 13 amino acids. The CDR3: CASRTGGGNEQFF. The CDR3 region has the DNA TGTGCCAGCAGGACAGGCGGTGGCAATGAGCAGTTCTTC.

The chain combines TRBV3-1 (or the pseudogene TRBV3-2) with TRBJ1-6; TRBD1 is a possible D gene (6 bases). CDR3 length: 15 amino acids. CDR1 and CDR2 (germline): LGHDT, YNNKEL (reference sequence). V dropped 4 bases and J dropped 7 bases, with 14 bases sitting between them. CDR3 DNA: TGTGCCAGCAGCCCAATACCAGGGGTAAATTCACCCCTCCACTTT. It is translated as CASSPIPGVNSPLHF.